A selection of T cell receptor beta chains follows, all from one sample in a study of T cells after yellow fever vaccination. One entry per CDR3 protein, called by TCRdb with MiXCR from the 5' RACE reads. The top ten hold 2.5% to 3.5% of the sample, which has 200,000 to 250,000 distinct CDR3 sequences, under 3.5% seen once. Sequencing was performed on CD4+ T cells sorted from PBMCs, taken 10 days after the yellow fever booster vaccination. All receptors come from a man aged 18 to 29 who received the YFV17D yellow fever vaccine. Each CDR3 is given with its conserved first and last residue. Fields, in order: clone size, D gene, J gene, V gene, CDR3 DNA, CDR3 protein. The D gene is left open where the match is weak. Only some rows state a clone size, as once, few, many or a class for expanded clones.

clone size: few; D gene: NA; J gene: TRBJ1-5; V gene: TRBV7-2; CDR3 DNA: TGTGCCAGCAGCTTAGCAGTCAATCAGCCCCAGCATTTT; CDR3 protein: CASSLAVNQPQHF
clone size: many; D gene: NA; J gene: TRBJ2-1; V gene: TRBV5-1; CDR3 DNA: TGCGCCAGCAGCACAGTCCCAGGGGACGATAATGAGCAGTTCTTC; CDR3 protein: CASSTVPGDDNEQFF
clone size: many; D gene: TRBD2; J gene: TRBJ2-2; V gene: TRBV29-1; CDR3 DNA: TGCAGCGTTTGCCCTAGCGGGGCGAACACCGGGGAGCTGTTTTTT; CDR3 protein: CSVCPSGANTGELFF
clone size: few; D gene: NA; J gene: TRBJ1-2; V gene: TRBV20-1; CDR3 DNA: TGCAGTGCTAGAGATCTAGGGGGGGCAGACTTC; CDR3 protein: CSARDLGGADF
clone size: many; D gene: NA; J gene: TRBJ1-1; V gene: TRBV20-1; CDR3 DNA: TGCAGTGCTAGAGCGCTTGGGAACACTGAAGCTTTCTTT; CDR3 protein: CSARALGNTEAFF
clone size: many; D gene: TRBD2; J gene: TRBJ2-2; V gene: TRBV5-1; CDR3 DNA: TGCGCCAGCAGCCCGAGCGGGACGAACACCGGGGAGCTGTTTTTT; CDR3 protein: CASSPSGTNTGELFF
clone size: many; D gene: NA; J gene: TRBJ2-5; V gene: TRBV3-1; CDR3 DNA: TGTGCCAGCAGCCAAGATCCGTCATCCCAAGAGACCCAGTACTTC; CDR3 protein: CASSQDPSSQETQYF
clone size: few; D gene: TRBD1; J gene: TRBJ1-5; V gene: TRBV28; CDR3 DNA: TGTGCCAGCAGTAACTACAGGGGGCCGGGTCAGCCCCAGCATTTT; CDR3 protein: CASSNYRGPGQPQHF
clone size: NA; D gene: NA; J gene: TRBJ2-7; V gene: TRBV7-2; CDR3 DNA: TGTGCCAGCAGCCCTAACGGCCCAGGCCGATGGGGGGTCTACGAGCAGTACTTC; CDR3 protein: CASSPNGPGRWGVYEQYF
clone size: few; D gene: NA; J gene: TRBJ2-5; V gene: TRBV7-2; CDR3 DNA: TGTGCCAGCAGCTTAATAGTGCCGTTTTTCCAAGAGACCCAGTACTTC; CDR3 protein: CASSLIVPFFQETQYF
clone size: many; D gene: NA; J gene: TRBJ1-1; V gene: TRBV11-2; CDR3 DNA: TGTGCCAGCAGCTTAGGGCGACGGGGGGCGATATATGAAGCTTTCTTT; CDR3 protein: CASSLGRRGAIYEAFF
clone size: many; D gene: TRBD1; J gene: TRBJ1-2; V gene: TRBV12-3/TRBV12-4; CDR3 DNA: TGTGCCAGCAGTAGAAGGACAGGGAACTATGGCTACACCTTC; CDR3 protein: CASSRRTGNYGYTF
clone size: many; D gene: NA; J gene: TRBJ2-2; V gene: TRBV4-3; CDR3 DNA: TGCGCCAGCAGCCAAGGGGCGATAGGCACCGGGGAGCTGTTTTTT; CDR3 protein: CASSQGAIGTGELFF